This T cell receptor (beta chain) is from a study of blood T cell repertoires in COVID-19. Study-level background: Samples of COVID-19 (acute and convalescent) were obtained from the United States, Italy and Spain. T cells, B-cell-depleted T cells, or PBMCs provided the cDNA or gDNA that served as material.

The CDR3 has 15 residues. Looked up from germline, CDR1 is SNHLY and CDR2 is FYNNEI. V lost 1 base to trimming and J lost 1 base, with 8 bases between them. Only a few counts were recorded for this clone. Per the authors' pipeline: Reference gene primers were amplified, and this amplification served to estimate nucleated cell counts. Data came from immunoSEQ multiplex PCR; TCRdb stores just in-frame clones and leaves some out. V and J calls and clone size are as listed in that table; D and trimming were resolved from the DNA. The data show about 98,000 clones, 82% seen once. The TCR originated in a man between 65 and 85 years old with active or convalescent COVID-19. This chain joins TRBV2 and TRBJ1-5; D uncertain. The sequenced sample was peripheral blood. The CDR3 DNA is TGTGCCAGCAGTGAAGGTACGCTAAGCAATCAGCCCCAGCATTTT. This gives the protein CASSEGTLSNQPQHF.